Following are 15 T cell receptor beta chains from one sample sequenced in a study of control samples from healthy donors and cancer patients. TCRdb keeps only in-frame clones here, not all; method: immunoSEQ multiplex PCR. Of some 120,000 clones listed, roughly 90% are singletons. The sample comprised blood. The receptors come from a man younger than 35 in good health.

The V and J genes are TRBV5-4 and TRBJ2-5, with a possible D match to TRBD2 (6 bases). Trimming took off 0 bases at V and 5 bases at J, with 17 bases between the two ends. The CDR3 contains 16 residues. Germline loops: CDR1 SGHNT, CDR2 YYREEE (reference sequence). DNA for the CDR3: TGTGCCAGCAGCTTGGAGCGCGGGGTGCGCGGGGAGACCCAGTACTTC. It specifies CASSLERGVRGETQYF.

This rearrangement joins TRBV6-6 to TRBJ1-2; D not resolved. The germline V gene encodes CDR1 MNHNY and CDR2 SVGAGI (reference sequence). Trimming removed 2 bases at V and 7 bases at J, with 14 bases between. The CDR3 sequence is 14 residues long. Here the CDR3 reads CASSYPLLQGGYTF. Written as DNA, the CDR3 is TGTGCCAGCAGTTACCCCCTCCTGCAAGGTGGCTACACCTTC.

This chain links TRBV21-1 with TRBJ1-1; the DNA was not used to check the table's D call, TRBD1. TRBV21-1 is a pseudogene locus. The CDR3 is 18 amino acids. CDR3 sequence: CASSKSGQGLVQNTEAFF. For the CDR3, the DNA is TGTGCCAGCAGCAAAAGCGGACAGGGGTTAGTGCAGAACACTGAAGCTTTCTTT.

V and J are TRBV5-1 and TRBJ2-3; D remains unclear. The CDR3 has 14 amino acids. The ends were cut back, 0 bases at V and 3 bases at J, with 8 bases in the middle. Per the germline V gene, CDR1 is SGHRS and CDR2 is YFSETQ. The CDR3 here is CASSLGPPTDTQYF. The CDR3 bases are TGCGCCAGCAGCTTGGGACCACCTACAGATACGCAGTATTTT.

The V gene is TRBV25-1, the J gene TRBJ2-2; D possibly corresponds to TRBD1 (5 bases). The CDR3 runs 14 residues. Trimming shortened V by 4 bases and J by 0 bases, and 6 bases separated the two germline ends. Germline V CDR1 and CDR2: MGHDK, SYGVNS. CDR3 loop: CASSARANTGELFF. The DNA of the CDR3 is TGTGCCAGCAGTGCCAGGGCGAACACCGGGGAGCTGTTTTTT.

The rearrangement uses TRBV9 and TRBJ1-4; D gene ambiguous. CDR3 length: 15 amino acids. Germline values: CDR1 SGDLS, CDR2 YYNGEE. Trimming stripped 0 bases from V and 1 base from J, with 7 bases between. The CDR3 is CASSVDAETNEKLFF. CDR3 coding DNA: TGTGCCAGCAGCGTAGATGCAGAAACTAATGAAAAACTGTTTTTT.

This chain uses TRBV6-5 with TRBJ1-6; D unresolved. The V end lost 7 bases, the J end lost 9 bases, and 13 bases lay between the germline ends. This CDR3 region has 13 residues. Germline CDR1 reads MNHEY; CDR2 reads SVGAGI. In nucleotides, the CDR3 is TGTGCCAGCAAAAGGGAGTCTGGTTCACCCCTCCACTTT. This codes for CASKRESGSPLHF.

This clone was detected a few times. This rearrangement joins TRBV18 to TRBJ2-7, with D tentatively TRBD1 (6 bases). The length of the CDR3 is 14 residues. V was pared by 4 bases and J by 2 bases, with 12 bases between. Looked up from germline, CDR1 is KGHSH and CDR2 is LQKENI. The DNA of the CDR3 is TGTGCCAGCTCACAATCGGGACATACCTACGAGCAGTACTTC. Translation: CASSQSGHTYEQYF.

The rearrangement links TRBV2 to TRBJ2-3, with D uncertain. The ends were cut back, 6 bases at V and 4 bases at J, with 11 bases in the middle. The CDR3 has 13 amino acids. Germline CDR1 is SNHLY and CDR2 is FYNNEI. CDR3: CASRPDVADTQYF. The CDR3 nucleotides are TGTGCCAGCAGGCCTGACGTGGCAGATACGCAGTATTTT.

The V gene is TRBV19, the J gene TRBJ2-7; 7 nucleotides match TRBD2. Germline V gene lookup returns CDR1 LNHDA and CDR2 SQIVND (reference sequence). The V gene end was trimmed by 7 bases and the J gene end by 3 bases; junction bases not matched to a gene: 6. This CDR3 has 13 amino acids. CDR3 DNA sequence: TGTGCCAGTAAGGAGCGGGGAGGCTACGAGCAGTACTTC. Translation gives CASKERGGYEQYF.

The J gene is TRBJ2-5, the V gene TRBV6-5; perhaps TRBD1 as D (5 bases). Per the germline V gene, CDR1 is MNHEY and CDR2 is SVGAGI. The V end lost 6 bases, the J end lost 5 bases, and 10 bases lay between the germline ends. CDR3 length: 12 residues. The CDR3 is CASRDNGETQYF. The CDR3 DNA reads TGTGCCAGCAGGGACAATGGGGAGACCCAGTACTTC.

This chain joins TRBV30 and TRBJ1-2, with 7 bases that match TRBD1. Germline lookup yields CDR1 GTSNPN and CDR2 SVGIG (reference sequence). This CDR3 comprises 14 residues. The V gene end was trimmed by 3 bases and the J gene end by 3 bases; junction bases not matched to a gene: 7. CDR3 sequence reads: CAWSPGQTYYGYTF. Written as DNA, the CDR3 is TGTGCCTGGAGCCCGGGACAGACTTACTATGGCTACACCTTC.

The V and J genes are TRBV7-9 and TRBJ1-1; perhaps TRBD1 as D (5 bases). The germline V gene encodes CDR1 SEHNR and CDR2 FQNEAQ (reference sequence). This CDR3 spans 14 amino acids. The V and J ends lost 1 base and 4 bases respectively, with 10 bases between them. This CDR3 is CASSLVRGTTEAFF. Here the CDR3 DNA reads TGTGCCAGCAGCTTAGTCCGGGGGACCACTGAAGCTTTCTTT.

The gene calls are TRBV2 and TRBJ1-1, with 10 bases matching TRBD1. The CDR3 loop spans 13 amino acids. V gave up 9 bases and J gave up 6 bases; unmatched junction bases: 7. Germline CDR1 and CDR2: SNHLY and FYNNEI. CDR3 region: CARGQGGIAEAFF. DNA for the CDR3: TGTGCCAGAGGACAGGGGGGGATCGCTGAAGCTTTCTTT.

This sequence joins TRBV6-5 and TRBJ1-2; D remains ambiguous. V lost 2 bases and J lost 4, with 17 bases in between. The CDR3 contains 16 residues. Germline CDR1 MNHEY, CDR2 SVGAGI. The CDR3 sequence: CASSYRAPLASYGYTF. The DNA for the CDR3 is TGTGCCAGCAGTTACCGAGCACCCTTGGCGTCCTATGGCTACACCTTC.